Sequencing of this T cell receptor beta chain was carried out in a study of T-cell memory formation after mild COVID-19. The TCR alpha and TCR beta cDNA libraries, bearing sample barcodes and UMIs, were generated by 5'RACE using constant-segment primers. Each CDR3 protein is one row after TCRdb ran MiXCR on the 5' RACE reads. The sample records over 45,000 distinct CDR3 sequences, 9.3% being singletons. This clonotype was observed a handful of times. Its specificity is not known. Study-wide findings and caveats: Contracting clones from day 15 to 85 showed balanced CD4/CD8; later expanders favored CD4+. Whether second-wave clones peaking at day 37 were SARS-CoV-2 specific went unconfirmed.

The specimen sequenced was PBMCs or a T cell subset sorted from them (not recorded which). The source of this sequence is an adult woman who had mild COVID-19 (a few samples of this study predate the infection). Cell type and time point are not known.

CDR3 bases: TGCAGTGCTATGGTGTGGCAGGGTAATGAAAAACTGTTTTTT. As protein: CSAMVWQGNEKLFF. The rearrangement joins TRBV20-1 to TRBJ1-4, with a tentative D call TRBD1 (5 bases). The CDR3 runs 14 residues. The germline V gene encodes CDR1 DFQATT and CDR2 SNEGSKA (reference sequence). The V and J ends lost 4 bases and 4 bases respectively, with 13 bases between them.